This TCR beta chain is from a study of control samples from healthy donors and cancer patients. This CDR3 contains 13 residues. CDR1 SGHNT and CDR2 YYREEE come from the germline V gene (reference sequence). Trimming stripped 1 base from V and 5 bases from J, with 10 bases between. Generated by immunoSEQ multiplex PCR, the TCRdb table keeps only in-frame clones and is missing some. Altogether about 170,000 clones are present, around 91% being singletons, with the ten largest covering approximately 1.6%. This clonotype originated in a woman aged 25 to 39 in good health. Sequencing was carried out using blood. The V call is TRBV5-4, the J call TRBJ2-7; D gene uncertain. The CDR3 sequence: CASSLYGSDEQYF. CDR3 in DNA: TGTGCCAGCAGCTTGTATGGGTCTGACGAGCAGTACTTC.